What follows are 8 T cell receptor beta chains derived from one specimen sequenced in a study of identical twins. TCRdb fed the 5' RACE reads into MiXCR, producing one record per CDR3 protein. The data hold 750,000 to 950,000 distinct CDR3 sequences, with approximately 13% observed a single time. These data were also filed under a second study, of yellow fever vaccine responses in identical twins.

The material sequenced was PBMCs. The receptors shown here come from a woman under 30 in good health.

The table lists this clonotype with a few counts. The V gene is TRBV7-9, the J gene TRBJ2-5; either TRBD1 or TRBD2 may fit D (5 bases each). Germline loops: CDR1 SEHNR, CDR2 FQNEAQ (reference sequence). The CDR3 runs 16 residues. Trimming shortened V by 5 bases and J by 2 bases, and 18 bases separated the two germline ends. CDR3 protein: CASSPWDVGFQETQYF. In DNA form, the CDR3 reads TGTGCCAGCAGCCCCTGGGACGTGGGGTTTCAAGAGACCCAGTACTTC.

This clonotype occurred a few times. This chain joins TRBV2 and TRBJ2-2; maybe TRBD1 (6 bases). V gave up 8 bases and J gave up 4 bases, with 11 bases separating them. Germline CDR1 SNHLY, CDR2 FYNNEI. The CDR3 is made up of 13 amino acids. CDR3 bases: TGTGCCAGCCAAGGGACATTCACCGGGGAGCTGTTTTTT. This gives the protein CASQGTFTGELFF.

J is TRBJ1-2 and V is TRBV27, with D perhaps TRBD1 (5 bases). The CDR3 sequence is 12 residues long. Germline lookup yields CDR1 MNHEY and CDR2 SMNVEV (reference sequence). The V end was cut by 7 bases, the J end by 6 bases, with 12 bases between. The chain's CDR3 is CASKWGSHGYTF. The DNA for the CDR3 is TGTGCCAGCAAGTGGGGGTCTCATGGCTACACCTTC.

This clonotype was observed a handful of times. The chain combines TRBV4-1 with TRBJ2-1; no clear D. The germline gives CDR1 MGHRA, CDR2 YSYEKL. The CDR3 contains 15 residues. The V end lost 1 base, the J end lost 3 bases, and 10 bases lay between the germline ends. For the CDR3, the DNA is TGCGCCAGCAGCCAAGCTCTACTTAGCTACAATGAGCAGTTCTTC. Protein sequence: CASSQALLSYNEQFF.

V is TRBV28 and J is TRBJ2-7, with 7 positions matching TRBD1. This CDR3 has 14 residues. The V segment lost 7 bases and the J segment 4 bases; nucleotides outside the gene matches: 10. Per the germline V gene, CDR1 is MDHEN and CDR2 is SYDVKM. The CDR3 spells CASTTSGTAYEQYV. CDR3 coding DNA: TGTGCCAGCACGACTTCCGGGACAGCATACGAGCAGTACGTC.

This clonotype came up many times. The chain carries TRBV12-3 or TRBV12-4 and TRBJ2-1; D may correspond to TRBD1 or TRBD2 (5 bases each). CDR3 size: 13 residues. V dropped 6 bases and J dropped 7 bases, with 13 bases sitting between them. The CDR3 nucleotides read TGTGCCAGCAGCTCCGGGACGCCGAATGAGCAGTTCTTC. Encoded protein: CASSSGTPNEQFF.

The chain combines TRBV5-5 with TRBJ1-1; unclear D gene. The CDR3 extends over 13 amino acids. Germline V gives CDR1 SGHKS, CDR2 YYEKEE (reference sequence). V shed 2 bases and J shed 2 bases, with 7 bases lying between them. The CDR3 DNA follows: TGTGCCAGCAGCTTTATAACCAACACTGAAGCTTTCTTT. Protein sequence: CASSFITNTEAFF.

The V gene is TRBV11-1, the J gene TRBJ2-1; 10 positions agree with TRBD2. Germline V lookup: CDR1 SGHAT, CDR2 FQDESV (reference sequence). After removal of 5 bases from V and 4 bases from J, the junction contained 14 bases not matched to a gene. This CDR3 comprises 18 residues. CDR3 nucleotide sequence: TGTGCCAGCAGCCTAGACGCGGTAGCGGGAGGTAATTACAATGAGCAGTTCTTC. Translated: CASSLDAVAGGNYNEQFF.